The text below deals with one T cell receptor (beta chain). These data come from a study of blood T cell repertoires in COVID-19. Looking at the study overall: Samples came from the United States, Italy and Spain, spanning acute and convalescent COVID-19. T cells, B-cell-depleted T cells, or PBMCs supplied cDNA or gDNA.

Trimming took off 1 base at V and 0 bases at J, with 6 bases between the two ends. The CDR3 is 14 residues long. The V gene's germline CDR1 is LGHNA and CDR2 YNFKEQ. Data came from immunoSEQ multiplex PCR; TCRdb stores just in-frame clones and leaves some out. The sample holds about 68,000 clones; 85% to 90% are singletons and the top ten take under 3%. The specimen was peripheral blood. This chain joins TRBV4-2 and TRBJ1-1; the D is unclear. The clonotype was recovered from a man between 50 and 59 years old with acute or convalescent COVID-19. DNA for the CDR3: TGTGCCAGCAGCCAAGCTACAGTGAACACTGAAGCTTTCTTT. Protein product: CASSQATVNTEAFF.